The present TCR beta chain was sequenced within a study of cytomegalovirus exposure and HLA in healthy donors. A multiplex PCR was run with 60 Vbeta primers and 13 Jbeta primers. TCRdb's table, derived via immunoSEQ multiplex PCR, lists solely in-frame clones and lacks some. This repertoire shows roughly 200,000 clones, roughly 85% found once; its top ten account for about 2.5%. The germline CDR1 and CDR2 sequences are SGDLS and YYNGEE. The V end lost 3 bases, the J end lost 3 bases, and 16 bases lay between the germline ends. The length of the CDR3 is 15 residues. About this clone itself: Antigen: not known.

Study results and limitations: In all likelihood, a cluster of highly shared sequence variants was a sequencing artifact. With further analysis later on, most CMV-associated TCR beta chains appeared HLA-restricted. Published work reported that the classifier diagnosed cytomegalovirus status with high specificity and sensitivity.

The sequenced material came from PBMCs. The rearrangement links TRBV9 to TRBJ2-7, with a tentative D call TRBD2 (6 bases). This receptor was identified in a woman aged 45-65 years in good health and CMV-seronegative. The CDR3 DNA is TGTGCCAGCAGCGCGGGGGAGGCTAGAGTCTACGAGCAGTACTTC. This translates into CASSAGEARVYEQYF.